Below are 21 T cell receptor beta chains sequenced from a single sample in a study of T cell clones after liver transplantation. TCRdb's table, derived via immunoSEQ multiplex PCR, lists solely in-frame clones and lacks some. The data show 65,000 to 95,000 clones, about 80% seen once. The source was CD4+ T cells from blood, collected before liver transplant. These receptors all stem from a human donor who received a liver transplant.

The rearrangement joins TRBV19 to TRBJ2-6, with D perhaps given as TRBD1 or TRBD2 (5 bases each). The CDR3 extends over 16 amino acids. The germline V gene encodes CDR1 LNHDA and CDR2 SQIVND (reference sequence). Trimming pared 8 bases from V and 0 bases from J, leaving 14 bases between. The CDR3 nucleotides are TGTGCCAGTTCGAGGGACCCTCACTCTGGGGCCAACGTCCTGACTTTC. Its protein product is CASSRDPHSGANVLTF. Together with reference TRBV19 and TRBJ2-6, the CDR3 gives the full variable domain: DGGITQSPKYLFRKEGQNVTLSCEQNLNHDAMYWYRQDPGQGLRLIYYSQIVNDFQKGDIAEGYSVSREKKESFPLTVTSAQKNPTAFYLCASSRDPHSGANVLTFGAGSRLTVL.

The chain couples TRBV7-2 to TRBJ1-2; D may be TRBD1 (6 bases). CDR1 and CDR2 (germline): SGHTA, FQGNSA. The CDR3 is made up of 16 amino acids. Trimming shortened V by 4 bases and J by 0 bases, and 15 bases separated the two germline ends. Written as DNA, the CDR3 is TGTGCCAGCAGCTACCCCCCCCGGACAGCTAACTATGGCTACACCTTC. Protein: CASSYPPRTANYGYTF.

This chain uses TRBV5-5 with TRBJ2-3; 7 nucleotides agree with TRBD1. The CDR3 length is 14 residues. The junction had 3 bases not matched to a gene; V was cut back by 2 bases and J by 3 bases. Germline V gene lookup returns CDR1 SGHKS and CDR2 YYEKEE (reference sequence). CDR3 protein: CASSFQTGTDTQYF. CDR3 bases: TGTGCCAGCAGCTTCCAGACAGGGACAGATACGCAGTATTTT. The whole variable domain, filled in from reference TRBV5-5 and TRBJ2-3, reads DAGVTQSPTHLIKTRGQQVTLRCSPISGHKSVSWYQQVLGQGPQFIFQYYEKEERGRGNFPDRFSARQFPNYSSELNVNALLLGDSALYLCASSFQTGTDTQYFGPGTRLTVL.

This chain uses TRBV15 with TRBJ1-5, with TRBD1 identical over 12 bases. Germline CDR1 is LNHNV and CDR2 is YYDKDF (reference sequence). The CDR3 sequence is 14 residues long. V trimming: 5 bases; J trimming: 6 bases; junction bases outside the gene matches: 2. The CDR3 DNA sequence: TGTGCCACCAGCGGGGGACAGGGGGCTCAGCCCCAGCATTTT. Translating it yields CATSGGQGAQPQHF.

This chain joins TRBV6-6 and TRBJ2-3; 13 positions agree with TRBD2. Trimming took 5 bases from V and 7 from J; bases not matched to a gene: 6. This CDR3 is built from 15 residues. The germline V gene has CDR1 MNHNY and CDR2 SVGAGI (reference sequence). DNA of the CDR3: TGTGCCAGCAGTCCACGGACTAGCGGGAGTTATACGCAGTATTTT. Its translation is CASSPRTSGSYTQYF.

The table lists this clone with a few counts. The CDR3 DNA follows: TGTGCCAGCTCACCAGGGGCAGGTCTCTCTGGAAACACCATATATTTT. This codes for CASSPGAGLSGNTIYF. The chain carries TRBV18 and TRBJ1-3; a possible D gene is TRBD1 (5 bases). CDR3 size: 16 residues. Germline loops: CDR1 KGHSH, CDR2 LQKENI. Deletions cut 2 bases from V and 0 bases from J, with 11 bases between.

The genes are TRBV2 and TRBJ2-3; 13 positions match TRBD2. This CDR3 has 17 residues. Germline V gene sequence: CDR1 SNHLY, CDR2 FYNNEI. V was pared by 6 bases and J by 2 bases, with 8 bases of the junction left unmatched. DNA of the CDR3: TGTGCCAGCAGGCCATTAGGACTAGCGGGAGACACAGATACGCAGTATTTT. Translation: CASRPLGLAGDTDTQYF.

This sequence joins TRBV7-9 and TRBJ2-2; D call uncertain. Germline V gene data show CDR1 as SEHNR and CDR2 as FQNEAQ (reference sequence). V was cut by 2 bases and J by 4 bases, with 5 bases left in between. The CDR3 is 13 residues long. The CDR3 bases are TGTGCCAGCAGCTTAAGGTCCACCGGGGAGCTGTTTTTT. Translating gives CASSLRSTGELFF. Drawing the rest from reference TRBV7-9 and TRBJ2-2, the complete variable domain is DTGVSQNPRHKITKRGQNVTFRCDPISEHNRLYWYRQTLGQGPEFLTYFQNEAQLEKSRLLSDRFSAERPKGSFSTLEIQRTEQGDSAMYLCASSLRSTGELFFGEGSRLTVL.

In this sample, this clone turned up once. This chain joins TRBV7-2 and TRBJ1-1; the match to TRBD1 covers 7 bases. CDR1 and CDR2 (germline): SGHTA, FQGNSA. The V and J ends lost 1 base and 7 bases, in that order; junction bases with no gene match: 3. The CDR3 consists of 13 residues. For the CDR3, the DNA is TGTGCCAGCAGCTTAGTGGGACAGCTTGAAGCTTTCTTT. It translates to CASSLVGQLEAFF.

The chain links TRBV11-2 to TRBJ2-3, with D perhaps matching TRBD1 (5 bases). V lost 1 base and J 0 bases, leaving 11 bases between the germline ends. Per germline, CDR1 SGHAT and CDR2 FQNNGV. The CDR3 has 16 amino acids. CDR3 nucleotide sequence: TGTGCCAGCAGCTTAGGGGTGACAGCTAGCACAGATACGCAGTATTTT. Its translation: CASSLGVTASTDTQYF.

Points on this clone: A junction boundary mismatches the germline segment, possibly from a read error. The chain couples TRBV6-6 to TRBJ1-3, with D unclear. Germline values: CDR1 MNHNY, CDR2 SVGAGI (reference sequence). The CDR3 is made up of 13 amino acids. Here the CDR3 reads CSSGTSSGNTIYF. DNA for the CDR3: TGCTCCTCGGGCACGAGCTCTGGAAACACCATATATTTT.

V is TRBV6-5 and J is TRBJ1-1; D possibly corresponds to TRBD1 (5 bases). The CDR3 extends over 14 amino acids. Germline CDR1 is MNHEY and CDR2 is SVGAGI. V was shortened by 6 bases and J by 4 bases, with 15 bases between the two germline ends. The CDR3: CASRRTGSGTEAFF. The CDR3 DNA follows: TGTGCCAGCAGGCGAACAGGTTCGGGCACTGAAGCTTTCTTT.

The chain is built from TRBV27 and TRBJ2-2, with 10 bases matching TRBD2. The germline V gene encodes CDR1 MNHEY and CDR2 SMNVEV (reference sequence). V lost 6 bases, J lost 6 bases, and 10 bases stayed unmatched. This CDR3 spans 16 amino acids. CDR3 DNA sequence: TGTGCCAGCAGCTATTCTAGCGGGAGAGGCCCCGGGGAGCTGTTTTTT. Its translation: CASSYSSGRGPGELFF.

The DNA of the CDR3 is TGCAGTAAGGTTTCGGGCACTGAAGCTTTCTTT. Translated, it gives CSKVSGTEAFF. The chain recombines TRBV20-1 with TRBJ1-1, with D unresolved. CDR3 length: 11 residues. The germline V gene encodes CDR1 DFQATT and CDR2 SNEGSKA (reference sequence). Trimming took off 8 bases at V and 4 bases at J, with 11 bases between the two ends.

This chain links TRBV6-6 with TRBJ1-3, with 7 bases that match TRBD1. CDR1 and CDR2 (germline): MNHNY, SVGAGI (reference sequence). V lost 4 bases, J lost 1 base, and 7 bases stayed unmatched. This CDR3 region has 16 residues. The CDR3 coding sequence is TGTGCCAGCAGTTCGGACAGGAGTTCTTCTGGAAACACCATATATTTT. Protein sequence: CASSSDRSSSGNTIYF.

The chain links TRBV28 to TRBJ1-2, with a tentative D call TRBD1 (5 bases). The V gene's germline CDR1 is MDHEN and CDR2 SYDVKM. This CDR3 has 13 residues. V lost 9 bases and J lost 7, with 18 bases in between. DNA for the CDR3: TGTGCCAGTAAGGTGCCAGGGCCTGGTGGCTACACCTTC. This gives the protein CASKVPGPGGYTF.

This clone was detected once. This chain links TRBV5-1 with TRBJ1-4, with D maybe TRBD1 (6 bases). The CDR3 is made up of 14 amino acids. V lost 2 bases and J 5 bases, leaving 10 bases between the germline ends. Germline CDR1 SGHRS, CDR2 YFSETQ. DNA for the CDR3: TGCGCCAGCAGCTTACAGGGAGGGAATGAAAAACTGTTTTTT. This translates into CASSLQGGNEKLFF.

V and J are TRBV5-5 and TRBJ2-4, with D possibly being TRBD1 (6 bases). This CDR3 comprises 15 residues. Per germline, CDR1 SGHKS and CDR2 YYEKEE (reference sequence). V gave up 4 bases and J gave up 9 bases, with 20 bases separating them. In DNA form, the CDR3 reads TGTGCCAGCAGCGGATTAAACCGGGACACCACCATTCAGTACTTC. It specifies CASSGLNRDTTIQYF.

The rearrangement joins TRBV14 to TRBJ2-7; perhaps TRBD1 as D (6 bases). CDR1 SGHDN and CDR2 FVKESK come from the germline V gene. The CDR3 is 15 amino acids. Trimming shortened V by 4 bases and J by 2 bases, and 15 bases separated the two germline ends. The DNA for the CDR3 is TGTGCCAGCAGCCTCTCCGACAGGCCACCCTACGAGCAGTACTTC. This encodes CASSLSDRPPYEQYF. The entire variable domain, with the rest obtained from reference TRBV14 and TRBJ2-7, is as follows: EAGVTQFPSHSVIEKGQTVTLRCDPISGHDNLYWYRRVMGKEIKFLLHFVKESKQDESGMPNNRFLAERTGGTYSTLKVQPAELEDSGVYFCASSLSDRPPYEQYFGPGTRLTVT.

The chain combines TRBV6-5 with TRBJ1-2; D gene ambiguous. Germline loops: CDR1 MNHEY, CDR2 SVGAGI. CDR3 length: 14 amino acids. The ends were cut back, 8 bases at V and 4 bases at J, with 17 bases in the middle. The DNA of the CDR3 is TGTGCCAGCGGCAGACTTTCGGCTACCTATGGCTACACCTTC. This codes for CASGRLSATYGYTF.

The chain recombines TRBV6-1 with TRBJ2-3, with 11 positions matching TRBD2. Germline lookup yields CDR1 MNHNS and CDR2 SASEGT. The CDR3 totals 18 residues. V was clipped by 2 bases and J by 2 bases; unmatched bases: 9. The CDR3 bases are TGTGCCAGCAGTGAATATGGGCAACTAGCGGGAGTCACAGATACGCAGTATTTT. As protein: CASSEYGQLAGVTDTQYF.